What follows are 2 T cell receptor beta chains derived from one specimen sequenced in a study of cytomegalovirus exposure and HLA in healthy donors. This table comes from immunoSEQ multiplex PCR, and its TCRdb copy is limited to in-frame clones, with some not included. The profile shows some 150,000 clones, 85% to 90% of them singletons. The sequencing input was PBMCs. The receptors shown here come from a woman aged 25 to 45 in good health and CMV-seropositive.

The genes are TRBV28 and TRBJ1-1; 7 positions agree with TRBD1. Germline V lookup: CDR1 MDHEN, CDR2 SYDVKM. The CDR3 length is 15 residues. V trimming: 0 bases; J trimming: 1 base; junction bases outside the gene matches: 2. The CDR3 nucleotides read TGTGCCAGCAGTTTATGGGGACAGCAGAACACTGAAGCTTTCTTT. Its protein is CASSLWGQQNTEAFF.

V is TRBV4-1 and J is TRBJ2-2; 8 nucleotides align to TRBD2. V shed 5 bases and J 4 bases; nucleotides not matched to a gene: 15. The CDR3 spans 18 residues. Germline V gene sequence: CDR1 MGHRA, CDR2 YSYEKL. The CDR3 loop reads CASSSGFLVAGFTGELFF. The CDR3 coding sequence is TGCGCCAGCAGCTCCGGGTTTTTAGTAGCGGGGTTCACCGGGGAGCTGTTTTTT.